Presented here are 6 T cell receptor beta chains from one specimen sequenced in a study of shared clonotypes between healthy human individuals (dated by TCRdb to about 2020). Library creation used the immunoSEQ multiplex PCR assay. What TCRdb holds here is the immuneACCESS table cut down to in-frame rearrangements. Part of the clones is not present; checked against another copy, under half of the missing clones reflect an unresolved V gene, and the others are unexplained. The sample table shows fewer than 1.8 million clones, and approximately 98.5% are seen once. The ten largest clones represent 0.36% of the sample. Sequencing used naive CD4+ T cells sorted from blood. The sample's cell subset or site label, in plain terms: CD45RA+ positively selected. These receptor sequences come from a man aged 25-45 years in good health.

The rearrangement uses TRBV18 and TRBJ2-1; D not certain. CDR1 is KGHSH and CDR2 is LQKENI in the germline V gene. The CDR3 loop spans 12 amino acids. Trimming stripped 5 bases from V and 3 bases from J, with 5 bases between. The CDR3 is CASSTVYNEQFF. The CDR3 DNA reads as TGTGCCAGCTCAACTGTCTACAATGAGCAGTTCTTC.

A remark on this clone: This specimen includes other DNA sequences encoding the same CDR3. This rearrangement joins TRBV7-2 to TRBJ1-5; D call uncertain. Germline V lookup: CDR1 SGHTA, CDR2 FQGNSA. Deletions cut 1 base from V and 6 bases from J, with 7 bases between. The CDR3 has 13 amino acids. CDR3 in amino acids: CASSLGGGQPQHF. CDR3 nucleotides: TGTGCCAGCAGCTTAGGCGGTGGTCAGCCCCAGCATTTT.

This clone occurred once. The V and J genes are TRBV27 and TRBJ2-5; 12 bases are shared with TRBD1. Germline CDR1 is MNHEY and CDR2 is SMNVEV (reference sequence). After removal of 0 bases from V and 8 bases from J, the junction contained 10 bases not matched to a gene. This CDR3 is built from 17 residues. CDR3 bases: TGTGCCAGCAGTTTATCGGGACAGGGGGCCCTGAGGAACACCCAGTACTTC. It specifies CASSLSGQGALRNTQYF.

The rearrangement links TRBV6-4 to TRBJ2-1; possibly TRBD2 for D (5 bases). There are 15 residues in the CDR3. V shed 3 bases and J shed 4 bases, with 13 bases lying between them. Per the germline V gene, CDR1 is MRHNA and CDR2 is SNTAGT. The CDR3 bases are TGTGCCAGCAGTGAGGCGATAGCGCCTTACAATGAGCAGTTCTTC. This codes for CASSEAIAPYNEQFF.

The chain is built from TRBV19 and TRBJ1-1, with TRBD1 matching over 9 bases. This CDR3 has 15 residues. V was pared by 7 bases and J by 0 bases, with 6 bases of the junction left unmatched. In germline, CDR1 is LNHDA, CDR2 SQIVND (reference sequence). CDR3 sequence: CASTGTGRMNTEAFF. The CDR3 bases are TGTGCCAGTACCGGGACAGGGAGGATGAACACTGAAGCTTTCTTT.

This clone is a singleton in its sample. The chain couples TRBV30 to TRBJ2-7, with a tentative D call TRBD2 (5 bases). CDR1 is GTSNPN and CDR2 is SVGIG in the germline V gene (reference sequence). This CDR3 is 14 amino acids long. The V end lost 0 bases, the J end lost 4 bases, and 13 bases lay between the germline ends. The CDR3 here is CAWSVLVFGYEQYF. CDR3 coding DNA: TGTGCCTGGAGTGTACTAGTCTTCGGATACGAGCAGTACTTC.